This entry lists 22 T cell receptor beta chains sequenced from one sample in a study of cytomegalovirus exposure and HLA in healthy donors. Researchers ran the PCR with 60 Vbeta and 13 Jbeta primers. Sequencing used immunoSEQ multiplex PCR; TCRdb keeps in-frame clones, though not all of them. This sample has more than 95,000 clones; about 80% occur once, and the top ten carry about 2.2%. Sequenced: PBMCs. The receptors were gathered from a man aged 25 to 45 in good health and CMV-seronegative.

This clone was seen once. The CDR3 coding sequence is TGTGCCAGTAGTATTTCTAGTATCTATGAGCAGTTCTTC. Its translation is CASSISSIYEQFF. This rearrangement joins TRBV19 to TRBJ2-1, with D unresolved. Trimming left V 3 bases short and J 8 bases short, with 11 bases between. The germline CDR1 and CDR2 sequences are LNHDA and SQIVND (reference sequence). The CDR3 spans 13 residues.

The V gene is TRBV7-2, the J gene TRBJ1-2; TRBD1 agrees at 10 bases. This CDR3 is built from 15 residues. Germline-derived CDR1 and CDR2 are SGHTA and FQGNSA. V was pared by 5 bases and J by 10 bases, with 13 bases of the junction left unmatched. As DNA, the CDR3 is TGTGCCAGCAGCGACTCGGGACAGGGGTATGGACCCTACACCTTC. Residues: CASSDSGQGYGPYTF.

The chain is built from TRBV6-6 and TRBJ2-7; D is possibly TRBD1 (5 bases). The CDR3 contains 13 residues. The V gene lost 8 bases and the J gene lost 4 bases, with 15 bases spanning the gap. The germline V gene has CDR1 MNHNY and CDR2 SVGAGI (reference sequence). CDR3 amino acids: CASLKDITYEQYF. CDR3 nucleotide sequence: TGTGCCAGCTTGAAGGACATAACGTACGAGCAGTACTTC.

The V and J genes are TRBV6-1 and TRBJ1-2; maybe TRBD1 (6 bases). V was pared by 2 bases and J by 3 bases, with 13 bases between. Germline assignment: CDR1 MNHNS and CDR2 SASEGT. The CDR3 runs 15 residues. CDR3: CASSEIGGPHYGYTF. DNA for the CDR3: TGTGCCAGCAGTGAAATCGGGGGGCCGCACTATGGCTACACCTTC.

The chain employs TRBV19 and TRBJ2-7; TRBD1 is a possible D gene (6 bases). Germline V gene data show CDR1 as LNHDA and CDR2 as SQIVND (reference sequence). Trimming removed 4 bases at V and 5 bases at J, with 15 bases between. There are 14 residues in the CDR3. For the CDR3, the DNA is TGTGCCAGTAGTACCAACTCAGGGGTAGACGAGCAGTACTTC. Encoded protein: CASSTNSGVDEQYF.

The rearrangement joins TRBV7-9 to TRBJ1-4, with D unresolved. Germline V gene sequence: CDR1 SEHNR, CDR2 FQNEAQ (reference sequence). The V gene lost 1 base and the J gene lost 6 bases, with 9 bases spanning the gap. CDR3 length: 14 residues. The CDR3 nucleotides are TGTGCCAGCAGCTTAGGTTCAGGTTATGAAAAACTGTTTTTT. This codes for CASSLGSGYEKLFF.

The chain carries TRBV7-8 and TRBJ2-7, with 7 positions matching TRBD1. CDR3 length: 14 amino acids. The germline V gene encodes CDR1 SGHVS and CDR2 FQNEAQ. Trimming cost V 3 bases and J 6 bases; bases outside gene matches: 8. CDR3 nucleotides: TGTGCCAGCAGCTTTAGGACAGGACCCGTCGAGCAGTACTTC. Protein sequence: CASSFRTGPVEQYF.

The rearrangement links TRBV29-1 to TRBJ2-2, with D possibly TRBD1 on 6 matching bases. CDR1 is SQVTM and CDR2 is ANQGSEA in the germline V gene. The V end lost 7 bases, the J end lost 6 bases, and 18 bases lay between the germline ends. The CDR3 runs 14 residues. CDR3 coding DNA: TGCAGCGCTACCCGGGGACATGTAGCCGGGGAGCTGTTTTTT. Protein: CSATRGHVAGELFF.

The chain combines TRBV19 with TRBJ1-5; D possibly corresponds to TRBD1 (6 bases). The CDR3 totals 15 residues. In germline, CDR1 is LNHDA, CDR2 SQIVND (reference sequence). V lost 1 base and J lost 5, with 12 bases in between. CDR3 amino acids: CASSIAQGTDQPQHF. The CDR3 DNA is TGTGCCAGTAGTATAGCACAGGGTACCGATCAGCCCCAGCATTTT.

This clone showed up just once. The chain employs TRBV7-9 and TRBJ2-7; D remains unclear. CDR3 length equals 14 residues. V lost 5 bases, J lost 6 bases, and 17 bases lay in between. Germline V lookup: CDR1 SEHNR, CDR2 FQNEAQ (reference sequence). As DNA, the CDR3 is TGTGCCAGCAGCGCAGTCCTGCTTCCCTCCGAGCAGTACTTC. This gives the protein CASSAVLLPSEQYF.

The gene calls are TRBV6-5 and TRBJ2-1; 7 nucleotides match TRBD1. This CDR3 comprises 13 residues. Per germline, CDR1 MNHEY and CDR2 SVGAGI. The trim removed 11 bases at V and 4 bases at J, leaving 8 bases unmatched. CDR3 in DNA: TGTGCCTGCGGACAGGCCACTTACAATGAGCAGTTCTTC. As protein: CACGQATYNEQFF.

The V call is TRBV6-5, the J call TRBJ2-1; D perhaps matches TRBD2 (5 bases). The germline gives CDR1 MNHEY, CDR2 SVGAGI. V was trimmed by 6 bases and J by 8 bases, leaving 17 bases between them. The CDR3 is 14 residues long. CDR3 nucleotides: TGTGCCAGCAGCTACACGCTAGCTAGGGATGAGCAGTTCTTC. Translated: CASSYTLARDEQFF.

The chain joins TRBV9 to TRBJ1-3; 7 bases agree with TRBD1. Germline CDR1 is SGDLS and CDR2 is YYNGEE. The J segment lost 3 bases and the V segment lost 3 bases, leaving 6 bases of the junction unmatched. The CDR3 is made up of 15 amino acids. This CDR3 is CASSEGAAGGNTIYF. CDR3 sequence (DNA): TGTGCCAGCAGCGAGGGGGCAGCGGGTGGAAACACCATATATTTT.

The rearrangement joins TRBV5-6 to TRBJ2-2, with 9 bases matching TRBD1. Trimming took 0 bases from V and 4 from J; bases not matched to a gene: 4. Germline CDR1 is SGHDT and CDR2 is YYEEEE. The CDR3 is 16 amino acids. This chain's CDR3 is CASSLEQGARTGELFF. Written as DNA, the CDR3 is TGTGCCAGCAGCTTGGAACAGGGGGCGCGCACCGGGGAGCTGTTTTTT. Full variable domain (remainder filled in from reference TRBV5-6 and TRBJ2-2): DAGVTQSPTHLIKTRGQQVTLRCSPKSGHDTVSWYQQALGQGPQFIFQYYEEEERQRGNFPDRFSGHQFPNYSSELNVNALLLGDSALYLCASSLEQGARTGELFFGEGSRLTVL.

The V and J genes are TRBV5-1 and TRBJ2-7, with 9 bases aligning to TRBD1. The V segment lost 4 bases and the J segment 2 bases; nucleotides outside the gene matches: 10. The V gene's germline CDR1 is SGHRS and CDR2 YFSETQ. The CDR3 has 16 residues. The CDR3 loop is CASSAGQGGITYEQYF. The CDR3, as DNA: TGCGCCAGCAGCGCGGGACAGGGTGGTATCACCTACGAGCAGTACTTC. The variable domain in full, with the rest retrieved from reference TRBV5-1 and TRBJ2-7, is KAGVTQTPRYLIKTRGQQVTLSCSPISGHRSVSWYQQTPGQGLQFLFEYFSETQRNKGNFPGRFSGRQFSNSRSEMNVSTLELGDSALYLCASSAGQGGITYEQYFGPGTRLTVT.

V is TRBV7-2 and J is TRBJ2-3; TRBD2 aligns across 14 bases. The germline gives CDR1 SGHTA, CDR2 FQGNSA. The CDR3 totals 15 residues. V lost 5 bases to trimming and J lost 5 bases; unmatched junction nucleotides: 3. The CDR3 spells CASSPGTSGGDTQYF. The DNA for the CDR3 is TGTGCCAGCAGCCCAGGGACTAGCGGGGGAGATACGCAGTATTTT.

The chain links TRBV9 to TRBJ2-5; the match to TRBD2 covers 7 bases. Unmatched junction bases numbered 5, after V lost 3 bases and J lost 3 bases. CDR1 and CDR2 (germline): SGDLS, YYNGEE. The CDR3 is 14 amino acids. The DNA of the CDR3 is TGTGCCAGCAGCGGACCGGGAGGCAAAGAGACCCAGTACTTC. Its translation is CASSGPGGKETQYF.

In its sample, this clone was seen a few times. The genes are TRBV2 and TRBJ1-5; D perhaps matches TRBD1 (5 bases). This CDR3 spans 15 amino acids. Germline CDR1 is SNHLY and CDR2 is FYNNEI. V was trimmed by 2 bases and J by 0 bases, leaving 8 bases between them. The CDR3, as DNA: TGTGCCAGCAGTGAACAGGGCTATAGCAATCAGCCCCAGCATTTT. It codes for CASSEQGYSNQPQHF.

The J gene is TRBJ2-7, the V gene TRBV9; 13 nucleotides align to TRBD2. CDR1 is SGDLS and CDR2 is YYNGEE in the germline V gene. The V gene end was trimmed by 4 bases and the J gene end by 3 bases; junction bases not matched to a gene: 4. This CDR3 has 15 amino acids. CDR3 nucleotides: TGTGCCAGCAGCCCTGGGACTAGCGGGGTCTACGAGCAGTACTTC. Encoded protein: CASSPGTSGVYEQYF.

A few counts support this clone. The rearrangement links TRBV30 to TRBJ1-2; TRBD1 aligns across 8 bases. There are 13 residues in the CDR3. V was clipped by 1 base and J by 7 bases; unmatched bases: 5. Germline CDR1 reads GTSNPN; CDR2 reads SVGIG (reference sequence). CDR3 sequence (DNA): TGTGCCTGGAGTGCGACAGGGGCTGGTGGCTACACCTTC. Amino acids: CAWSATGAGGYTF.

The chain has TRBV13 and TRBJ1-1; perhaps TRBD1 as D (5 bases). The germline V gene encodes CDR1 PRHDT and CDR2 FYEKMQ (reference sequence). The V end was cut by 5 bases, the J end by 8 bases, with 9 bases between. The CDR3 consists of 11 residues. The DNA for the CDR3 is TGTGCCAGCAGCATGAGACAGGAAGCTTTCTTT. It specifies CASSMRQEAFF.

The CDR3 region has the DNA TGTGCCAGCAGCCCCCCTTCCGCGGATACGCAGTATTTT. Its protein is CASSPPSADTQYF. The chain has TRBV6-5 and TRBJ2-3; no clear D gene. V lost 6 bases and J 6 bases, leaving 13 bases between the germline ends. Germline V gene data show CDR1 as MNHEY and CDR2 as SVGAGI. The CDR3 sequence is 13 residues long.